One sample yielded the 30 T cell receptor beta chains listed below, sequenced in a study of long-term antiretroviral therapy in people with HIV. The run of the v3.0 immunoSEQ assay was at survey level. Assay used: immunoSEQ multiplex PCR; TCRdb lists only in-frame clones, some missing. The data contain some 19,000 clones, 70% to 85% of them singletons. The specimen comprised unsorted PBMCs, sampled 0.9 years after starting antiretroviral therapy. Receptors originate from a man aged 18 to 35 with HIV.

The DNA for the CDR3 is TGTGCCAGCAGCCCTCTGGGACAGGGTCTTACAACTAATGAAAAACTGTTTTTT. Translated, it gives CASSPLGQGLTTNEKLFF. J is TRBJ1-4 and V is TRBV4-2, with TRBD1 matching over 9 bases. Germline CDR1 is LGHNA and CDR2 is YNFKEQ. Unmatched junction bases numbered 9, after V lost 4 bases and J lost 0 bases. The CDR3 is made up of 18 amino acids.

This clone was seen just once. This chain links TRBV29-1 with TRBJ2-1, with D tentatively TRBD2 (6 bases). Germline V gene lookup returns CDR1 SQVTM and CDR2 ANQGSEA. CDR3 length: 15 amino acids. The germline V and J ends were trimmed by 7 bases and 0 bases, with 16 bases remaining between them. The CDR3 spells CSAHLGGSSYNEQFF. The DNA of the CDR3 is TGCAGCGCCCACCTCGGGGGTTCCTCCTACAATGAGCAGTTCTTC.

The chain is built from TRBV7-8 and TRBJ2-1, with a tentative D call TRBD1 (5 bases). The CDR3 has 15 residues. The V gene lost 0 bases and the J gene lost 2 bases, with 8 bases spanning the gap. The V gene's germline CDR1 is SGHVS and CDR2 FQNEAQ. This CDR3 reads CASSLAGPAYNEQFF. In DNA form, the CDR3 reads TGTGCCAGCAGCTTAGCGGGGCCGGCCTACAATGAGCAGTTCTTC.

The chain combines TRBV5-6 with TRBJ2-5, with 7 nucleotides matching TRBD1. V dropped 4 bases and J dropped 4; count of bases not matched to a gene: 4. Looked up from germline, CDR1 is SGHDT and CDR2 is YYEEEE. The CDR3 extends over 13 amino acids. CDR3 bases: TGTGCCAGCAGCCTCGGACAGGTAGAGACCCAGTACTTC. Protein product: CASSLGQVETQYF. Drawing the rest from reference TRBV5-6 and TRBJ2-5, the complete variable domain is DAGVTQSPTHLIKTRGQQVTLRCSPKSGHDTVSWYQQALGQGPQFIFQYYEEEERQRGNFPDRFSGHQFPNYSSELNVNALLLGDSALYLCASSLGQVETQYFGPGTRLLVL.

The chain combines TRBV5-1 with TRBJ1-2, with 9 nucleotides matching TRBD1. V dropped 4 bases and J dropped 3; count of bases not matched to a gene: 4. Germline CDR1 and CDR2: SGHRS and YFSETQ. The CDR3 loop spans 14 amino acids. The chain's CDR3 is CASSMGDRDYGYTF. Here the CDR3 DNA reads TGCGCCAGCAGCATGGGGGACAGGGACTATGGCTACACCTTC.

This chain connects TRBV19 to TRBJ1-6; D possibly corresponds to TRBD1 (5 bases). Trimming left V 6 bases short and J 7 bases short, with 13 bases between. CDR1 is LNHDA and CDR2 is SQIVND in the germline V gene (reference sequence). This CDR3 has 14 amino acids. CDR3 in DNA: TGTGCCAGTAGACAGGCCCATCGAAATTCACCCCTCCACTTT. Translated, it gives CASRQAHRNSPLHF.

This sequence joins TRBV18 and TRBJ1-2; TRBD1 matches 11 bases. This CDR3 contains 15 residues. The germline V gene encodes CDR1 KGHSH and CDR2 LQKENI. Trimming removed 2 bases from V and 3 bases from J; junction bases left unmatched: 2. The CDR3: CASSPGQGADYGYTF. DNA of the CDR3: TGTGCCAGCTCACCAGGACAGGGGGCCGACTATGGCTACACCTTC.

This clone was seen a single time. The CDR3 reads CASSYSKANVLTF. CDR3 bases: TGTGCCAGCAGTTACTCGAAGGCCAACGTCCTGACTTTC. The rearrangement joins TRBV6-5 to TRBJ2-6; no firm D call. The V gene lost 0 bases and the J gene lost 6 bases, with 3 bases spanning the gap. CDR1 MNHEY and CDR2 SVGAGI come from the germline V gene. The CDR3 runs to 13 residues.

This sequence joins TRBV29-1 and TRBJ2-1; TRBD1 is a possible D gene (6 bases). The CDR3 is 14 amino acids. V shed 3 bases and J shed 5 bases, with 14 bases lying between them. The V gene's germline CDR1 is SQVTM and CDR2 ANQGSEA. The CDR3 reads CSVDSRGRNNEQFF. CDR3 nucleotide sequence: TGCAGCGTTGATTCCAGGGGTCGTAACAATGAGCAGTTCTTC.

The J gene is TRBJ2-7, the V gene TRBV6-6; maybe TRBD1 (6 bases). Trimming stripped 7 bases from V and 5 bases from J, with 9 bases between. The CDR3 contains 11 residues. The germline V gene has CDR1 MNHNY and CDR2 SVGAGI (reference sequence). CDR3 amino acids: CASIRGHEQYF. The CDR3 DNA reads TGTGCCAGCATCAGGGGCCACGAGCAGTACTTC.

The chain has TRBV7-6 and TRBJ1-1, with TRBD1 matching 10 bases. Trimming took 3 bases from V and 7 from J; bases not matched to a gene: 2. CDR1 and CDR2 from the germline V gene are SGHVS and FNYEAQ. The CDR3 length is 13 residues. The CDR3 nucleotides read TGTGCCAGCAGCTTCGGACAGGGGGATGAAGCTTTCTTT. Translating it yields CASSFGQGDEAFF.

V gene TRBV6-1 combines with J gene TRBJ1-1; TRBD1 matches 9 bases. J was trimmed by 4 bases and V by 4 bases; bases with no gene match: 1. The CDR3 contains 13 residues. CDR1 is MNHNS and CDR2 is SASEGT in the germline V gene. For the CDR3, the DNA is TGTGCCAGCAGTGCGACAGGGGGCACTGAAGCTTTCTTT. Translated: CASSATGGTEAFF.

The V call is TRBV18, the J call TRBJ1-3; no firm D call. V shed 2 bases and J shed 0 bases, with 14 bases lying between them. The CDR3 runs 17 residues. Germline values: CDR1 KGHSH, CDR2 LQKENI. The CDR3 is CASSPVEGSYSGNTIYF. Here the CDR3 DNA reads TGTGCCAGCTCACCAGTGGAGGGCTCTTACTCTGGAAACACCATATATTTT. The whole variable domain, remainder taken from reference TRBV18 and TRBJ1-3, is NAGVMQNPRHLVRRRGQEARLRCSPMKGHSHVYWYRQLPEEGLKFMVYLQKENIIDESGMPKERFSAEFPKEGPSILRIQQVVRGDSAAYFCASSPVEGSYSGNTIYFGEGSWLTVV.

V is TRBV4-1 and J is TRBJ1-6, with D perhaps matching TRBD1 (5 bases). Looked up from germline, CDR1 is MGHRA and CDR2 is YSYEKL. This CDR3 spans 13 amino acids. V was pared by 6 bases and J by 9 bases, with 12 bases between. The CDR3 loop is CASRGTRGSPLHF. As DNA, the CDR3 is TGCGCCAGCAGGGGGACGAGGGGTTCACCCCTCCACTTT.

The chain has TRBV5-4 and TRBJ1-6; the D is unclear. V gave up 2 bases and J gave up 0 bases, with 3 bases separating them. Germline V lookup: CDR1 SGHNT, CDR2 YYREEE (reference sequence). There are 14 residues in the CDR3. CDR3 loop: CASSFGSYNSPLHF. The CDR3 coding sequence is TGTGCCAGCAGCTTTGGCTCCTATAATTCACCCCTCCACTTT.

The chain combines TRBV4-1 with TRBJ1-2, with 7 bases matching TRBD1. The V gene's germline CDR1 is MGHRA and CDR2 YSYEKL. V shed 2 bases, J shed 0 bases, and the junction held 9 bases outside the gene matches. This CDR3 has 17 amino acids. The DNA of the CDR3 is TGCGCCAGCAGCCAACCGCCCGGGACAGCGGCTAACTATGGCTACACCTTC. Protein: CASSQPPGTAANYGYTF.

This chain links TRBV19 with TRBJ2-3; D perhaps matches TRBD1 (6 bases). The CDR3 loop spans 17 amino acids. Trimming took off 8 bases at V and 2 bases at J, with 23 bases between the two ends. Germline assignment: CDR1 LNHDA and CDR2 SQIVND (reference sequence). CDR3 sequence reads: CASSYGADRIYTDTQYF. CDR3 sequence (DNA): TGTGCCAGTTCTTATGGGGCCGACAGGATTTACACAGATACGCAGTATTTT.

The chain couples TRBV7-9 to TRBJ1-1; 9 bases agree with TRBD1. The CDR3 is 15 amino acids. V lost 4 bases to trimming and J lost 4 bases; unmatched junction nucleotides: 7. The V gene's germline CDR1 is SEHNR and CDR2 FQNEAQ (reference sequence). This CDR3 reads CASSSIQGAVTEAFF. Written as DNA, the CDR3 is TGTGCCAGCAGCTCGATACAGGGGGCGGTCACTGAAGCTTTCTTT.

This chain joins TRBV7-2 and TRBJ1-5; a weak D match, TRBD1 (6 bases). Trimming pared 2 bases from V and 5 bases from J, leaving 13 bases between. The CDR3 covers 15 residues. Per germline, CDR1 SGHTA and CDR2 FQGNSA. Here the CDR3 reads CASSLYREIDQPQHF. As DNA, the CDR3 is TGTGCCAGCAGCTTATACAGGGAAATCGATCAGCCCCAGCATTTT.

The rearrangement uses TRBV7-3 and TRBJ2-3; possible D gene TRBD2, 6 bases. V was cut by 3 bases and J by 11 bases, with 18 bases left in between. Per the germline V gene, CDR1 is SGHTA and CDR2 is FQGTGA. This CDR3 is built from 14 residues. The DNA for the CDR3 is TGTGCCAGCAGCTTGGGACTCGCCCCTACGGTGCAGTATTTT. This sequence encodes CASSLGLAPTVQYF.

This clone was seen just once. The rearrangement uses TRBV5-6 and TRBJ1-2; no clear D gene. Trimming removed 1 base from V and 4 bases from J, with 14 bases in between. CDR1 and CDR2 (germline): SGHDT, YYEEEE. The CDR3 contains 15 residues. CDR3 in amino acids: CASSLMAGRGYGYTF. The CDR3 DNA is TGTGCCAGCAGCTTGATGGCGGGCCGGGGCTATGGCTACACCTTC.

This chain joins TRBV20-1 and TRBJ1-1; D is unresolved. Looked up from germline, CDR1 is DFQATT and CDR2 is SNEGSKA (reference sequence). V lost 0 bases, J lost 11 bases, and 10 bases lay in between. CDR3 length: 11 residues. Written as DNA, the CDR3 is TGCAGTGCTAGAGATTGGGATGGGGCTTTCTTT. This gives the protein CSARDWDGAFF.

The rearrangement links TRBV6-1 to TRBJ1-2; D is perhaps TRBD1 (5 bases). The CDR3 contains 13 residues. Trimming pared 2 bases from V and 5 bases from J, leaving 9 bases between. Germline CDR1 reads MNHNS; CDR2 reads SASEGT. DNA for the CDR3: TGTGCCAGCAGTGAAAGGGGAAGGTATGGCTACACCTTC. Its protein is CASSERGRYGYTF.

J is TRBJ2-3 and V is TRBV19; TRBD1 or TRBD2 may be the D gene (5 bases each). Germline loops: CDR1 LNHDA, CDR2 SQIVND (reference sequence). The CDR3 spans 14 residues. Trimming stripped 3 bases from V and 4 bases from J, with 11 bases between. CDR3 nucleotide sequence: TGTGCCAGTAGTATGAGGGGTGGCCCAGATACGCAGTATTTT. Its translation is CASSMRGGPDTQYF.

This clone was detected only once. V usage is TRBV5-1 and J usage is TRBJ2-2; either TRBD1 or TRBD2 may supply D (5 bases each). This CDR3 has 13 amino acids. Trimming left V 2 bases short and J 4 bases short, with 6 bases between. Germline V gene lookup returns CDR1 SGHRS and CDR2 YFSETQ. The CDR3: CASSFGGTGELFF. The CDR3 DNA reads TGCGCCAGCAGCTTTGGGGGCACCGGGGAGCTGTTTTTT.

Here the CDR3 reads CASSDRDGYTF. The CDR3 coding sequence is TGTGCCAGCAGTGACAGGGATGGCTACACCTTC. V usage is TRBV2 and J usage is TRBJ1-2; possible D gene TRBD1, 5 bases. The germline CDR1 and CDR2 sequences are SNHLY and FYNNEI. This CDR3 is 11 amino acids long. V was cut by 3 bases and J by 6 bases, with 5 bases left in between.

This chain connects TRBV10-2 to TRBJ2-7, with 7 bases identical to TRBD1. The CDR3 has 12 residues. V was clipped by 6 bases and J by 6 bases; unmatched bases: 5. Germline loops: CDR1 WSHSY, CDR2 SAAADI. The CDR3 DNA reads TGCGCCAGCAGGGGACAGTTTTTCGAGCAGTACTTC. Translating it yields CASRGQFFEQYF.

The V and J genes are TRBV25-1 and TRBJ2-3; D not resolved. This CDR3 region has 13 residues. The germline gives CDR1 MGHDK, CDR2 SYGVNS. Trimming left V 9 bases short and J 5 bases short, with 15 bases between. Here the CDR3 reads CASTVGGLDTQYF. CDR3 DNA sequence: TGTGCCAGTACAGTAGGCGGTCTAGATACGCAGTATTTT. Together with reference TRBV25-1 and TRBJ2-3, the CDR3 gives the full variable domain: EADIYQTPRYLVIGTGKKITLECSQTMGHDKMYWYQQDPGMELHLIHYSYGVNSTEKGDLSSESTVSRIRTEHFPLTLESARPSHTSQYLCASTVGGLDTQYFGPGTRLTVL.

The chain uses TRBV20-1 and TRBJ2-5; no clear D. The CDR3 has 11 residues. Per germline, CDR1 DFQATT and CDR2 SNEGSKA (reference sequence). V lost 1 base and J lost 1, with 1 base in between. The CDR3 reads CSARVQETQYF. CDR3 nucleotide sequence: TGCAGTGCTAGAGTCCAAGAGACCCAGTACTTC.

The chain recombines TRBV29-1 with TRBJ2-2; D remains unclear. CDR3 size: 16 residues. V shed 4 bases and J shed 7 bases, with 22 bases lying between them. Germline V CDR1 and CDR2: SQVTM, ANQGSEA. This CDR3 reads CSVGNHPGPKGGELFF. The CDR3 nucleotides read TGCAGCGTTGGAAACCACCCCGGCCCGAAGGGCGGGGAGCTGTTTTTT.